This T cell receptor beta chain derives from a study of blood T cell repertoires in COVID-19. Overall study context: Researchers got acute and convalescent COVID-19 samples from the United States, Italy and Spain.

Cohort placement rested on clinical history that participants reported themselves. TCRdb's copy holds only in-frame clones and misses some; the assay was immunoSEQ multiplex PCR. The sample lists roughly 290,000 clones; 85% to 90% were seen once. The V gene lost 0 bases and the J gene lost 2 bases, with 11 bases spanning the gap. From germline, CDR1 is SGHTA and CDR2 FQGNSA. CDR3 length: 15 residues. The genes are TRBV7-2 and TRBJ2-7; possibly TRBD2 for D (5 bases). The sequence came from a woman younger than 35 with acute COVID-19. The sequenced sample was PBMCs or T cells enriched from blood (not recorded which). CDR3 loop: CASSLAWGAPYEQYF. Written as DNA, the CDR3 is TGTGCCAGCAGCTTAGCATGGGGAGCCCCCTACGAGCAGTACTTC.